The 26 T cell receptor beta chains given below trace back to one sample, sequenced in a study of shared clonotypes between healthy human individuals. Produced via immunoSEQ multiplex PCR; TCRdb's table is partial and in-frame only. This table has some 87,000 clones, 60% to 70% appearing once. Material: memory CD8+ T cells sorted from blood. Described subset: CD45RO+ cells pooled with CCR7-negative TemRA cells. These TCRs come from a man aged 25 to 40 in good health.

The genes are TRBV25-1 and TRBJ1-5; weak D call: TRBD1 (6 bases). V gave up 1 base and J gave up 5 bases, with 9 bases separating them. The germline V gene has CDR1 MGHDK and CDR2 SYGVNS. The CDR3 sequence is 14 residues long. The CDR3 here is CASSESGGHQPQHF. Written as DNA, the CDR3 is TGTGCCAGCAGTGAATCCGGGGGCCATCAGCCCCAGCATTTT.

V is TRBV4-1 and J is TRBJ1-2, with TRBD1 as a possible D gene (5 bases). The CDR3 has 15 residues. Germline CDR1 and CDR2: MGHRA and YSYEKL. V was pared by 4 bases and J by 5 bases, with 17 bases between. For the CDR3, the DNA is TGCGCCAGCAGCCTTACCGTGGGGGGTGGGTATGGCTACACCTTC. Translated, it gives CASSLTVGGGYGYTF.

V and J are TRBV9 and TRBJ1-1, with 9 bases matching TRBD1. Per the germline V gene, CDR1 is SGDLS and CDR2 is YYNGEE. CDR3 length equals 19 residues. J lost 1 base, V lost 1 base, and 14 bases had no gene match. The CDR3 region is CASSVFVWTGQGPNTEAFF. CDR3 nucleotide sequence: TGTGCCAGCAGCGTATTCGTCTGGACCGGACAGGGGCCGAACACTGAAGCTTTCTTT.

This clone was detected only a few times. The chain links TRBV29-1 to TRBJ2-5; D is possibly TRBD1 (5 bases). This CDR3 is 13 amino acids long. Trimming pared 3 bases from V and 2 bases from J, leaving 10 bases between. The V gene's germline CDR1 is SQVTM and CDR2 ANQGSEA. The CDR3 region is CSVEGPGQETQYF. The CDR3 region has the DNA TGCAGCGTTGAGGGGCCAGGTCAAGAGACCCAGTACTTC.

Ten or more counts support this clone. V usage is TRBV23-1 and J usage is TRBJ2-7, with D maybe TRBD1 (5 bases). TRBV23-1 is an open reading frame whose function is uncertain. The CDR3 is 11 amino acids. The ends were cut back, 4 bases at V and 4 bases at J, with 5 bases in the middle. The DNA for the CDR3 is TGCGCCAGCAGTCGGACATACGAGCAGTACTTC. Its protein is CASSRTYEQYF.

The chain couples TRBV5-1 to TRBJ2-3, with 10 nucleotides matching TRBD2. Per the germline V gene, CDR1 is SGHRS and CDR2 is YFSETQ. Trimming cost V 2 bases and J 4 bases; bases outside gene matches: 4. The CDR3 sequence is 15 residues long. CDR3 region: CASSFQSGRADTQYF. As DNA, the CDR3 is TGCGCCAGCAGCTTCCAGAGCGGGAGGGCAGATACGCAGTATTTT.

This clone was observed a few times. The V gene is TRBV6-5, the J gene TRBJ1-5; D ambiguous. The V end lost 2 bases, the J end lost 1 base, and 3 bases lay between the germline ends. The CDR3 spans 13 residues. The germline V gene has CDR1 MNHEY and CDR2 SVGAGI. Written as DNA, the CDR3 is TGTGCCAGCAGTTACAGGAGCAATCAGCCCCAGCATTTT. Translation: CASSYRSNQPQHF.

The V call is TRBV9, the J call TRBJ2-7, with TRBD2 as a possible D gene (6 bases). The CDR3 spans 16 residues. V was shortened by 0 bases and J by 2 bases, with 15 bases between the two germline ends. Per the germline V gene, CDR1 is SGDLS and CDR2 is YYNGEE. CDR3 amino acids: CASSVEDGAGTYEQYF. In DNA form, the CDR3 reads TGTGCCAGCAGCGTAGAGGACGGGGCGGGAACCTACGAGCAGTACTTC.

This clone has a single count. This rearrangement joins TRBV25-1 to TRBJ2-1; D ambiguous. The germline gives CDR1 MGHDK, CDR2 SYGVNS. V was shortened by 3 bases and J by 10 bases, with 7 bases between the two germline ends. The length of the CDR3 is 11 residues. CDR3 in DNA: TGTGCCAGCAGTGACCCCCCCGAGCAGTTCTTC. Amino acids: CASSDPPEQFF.

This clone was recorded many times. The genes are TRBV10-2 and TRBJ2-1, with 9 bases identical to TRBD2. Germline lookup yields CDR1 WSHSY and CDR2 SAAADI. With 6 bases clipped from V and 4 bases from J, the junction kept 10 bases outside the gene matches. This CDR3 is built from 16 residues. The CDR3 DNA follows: TGCGCCAGCAGCCACCTGACTAGCGGACTTTACAATGAGCAGTTCTTC. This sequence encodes CASSHLTSGLYNEQFF.

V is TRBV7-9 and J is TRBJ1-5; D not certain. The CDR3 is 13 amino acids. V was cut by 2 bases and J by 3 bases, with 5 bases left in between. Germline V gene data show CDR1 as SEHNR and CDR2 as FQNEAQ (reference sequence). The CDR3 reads CASSLQNNQPQHF. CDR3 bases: TGTGCCAGCAGCTTACAGAACAATCAGCCCCAGCATTTT.

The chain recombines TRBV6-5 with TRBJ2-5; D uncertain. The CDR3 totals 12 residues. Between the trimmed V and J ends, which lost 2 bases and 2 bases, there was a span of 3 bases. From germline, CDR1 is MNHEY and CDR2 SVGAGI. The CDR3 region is CASSYRQETQYF. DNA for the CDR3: TGTGCCAGCAGTTACCGACAAGAGACCCAGTACTTC.

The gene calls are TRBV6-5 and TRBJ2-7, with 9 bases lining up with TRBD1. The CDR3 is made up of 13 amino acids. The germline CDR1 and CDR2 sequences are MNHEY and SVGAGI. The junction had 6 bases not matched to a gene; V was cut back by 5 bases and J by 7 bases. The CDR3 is CASSQTGGGEQYF. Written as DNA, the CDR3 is TGTGCCAGCAGTCAGACAGGGGGTGGTGAGCAGTACTTC.

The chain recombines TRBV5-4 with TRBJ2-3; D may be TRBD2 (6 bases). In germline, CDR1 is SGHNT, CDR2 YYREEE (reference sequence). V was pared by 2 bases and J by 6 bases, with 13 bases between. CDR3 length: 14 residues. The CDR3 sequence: CASSFRDGSDTQYF. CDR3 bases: TGTGCCAGCAGCTTCCGGGACGGGAGCGATACGCAGTATTTT.

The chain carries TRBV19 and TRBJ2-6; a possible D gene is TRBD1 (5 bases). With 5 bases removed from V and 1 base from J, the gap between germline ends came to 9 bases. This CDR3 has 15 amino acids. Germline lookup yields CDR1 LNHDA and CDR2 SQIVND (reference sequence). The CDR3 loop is CASSGKGSGANVLTF. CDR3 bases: TGTGCCAGTAGTGGGAAGGGGTCTGGGGCCAACGTCCTGACTTTC.

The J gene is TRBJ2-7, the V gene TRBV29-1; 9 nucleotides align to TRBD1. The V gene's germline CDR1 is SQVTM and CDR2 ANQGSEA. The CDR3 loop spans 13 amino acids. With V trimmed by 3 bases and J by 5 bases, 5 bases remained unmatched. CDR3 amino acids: CSVDLTGGDEQYF. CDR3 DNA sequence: TGCAGCGTTGATTTGACAGGGGGAGACGAGCAGTACTTC.

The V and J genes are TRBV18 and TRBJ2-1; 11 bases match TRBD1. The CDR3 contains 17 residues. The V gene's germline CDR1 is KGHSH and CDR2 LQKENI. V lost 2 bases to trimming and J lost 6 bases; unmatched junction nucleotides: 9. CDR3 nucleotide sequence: TGTGCCAGCTCACCAGTGGCGTTAGGGACAGGGGGCAATGAGCAGTTCTTC. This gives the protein CASSPVALGTGGNEQFF.

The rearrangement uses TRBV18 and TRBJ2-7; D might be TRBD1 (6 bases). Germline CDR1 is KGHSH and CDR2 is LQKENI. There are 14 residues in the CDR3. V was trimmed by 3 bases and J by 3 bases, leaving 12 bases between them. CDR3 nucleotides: TGTGCCAGCTCACCTCAGGGGCATCTCTACGAGCAGTACTTC. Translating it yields CASSPQGHLYEQYF.

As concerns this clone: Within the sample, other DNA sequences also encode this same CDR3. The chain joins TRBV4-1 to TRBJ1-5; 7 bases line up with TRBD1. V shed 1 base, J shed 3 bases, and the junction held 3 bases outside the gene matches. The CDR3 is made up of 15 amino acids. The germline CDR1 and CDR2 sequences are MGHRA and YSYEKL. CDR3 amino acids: CASSQGQGPNQPQHF. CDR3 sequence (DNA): TGCGCCAGCAGCCAAGGACAGGGCCCCAATCAGCCCCAGCATTTT.

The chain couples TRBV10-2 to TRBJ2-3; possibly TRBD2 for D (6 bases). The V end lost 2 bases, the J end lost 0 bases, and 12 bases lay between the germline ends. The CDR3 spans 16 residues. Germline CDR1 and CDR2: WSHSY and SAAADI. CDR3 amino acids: CASSERRERSTDTQYF. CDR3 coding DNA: TGCGCCAGCAGTGAGCGTCGGGAGAGGAGCACAGATACGCAGTATTTT.

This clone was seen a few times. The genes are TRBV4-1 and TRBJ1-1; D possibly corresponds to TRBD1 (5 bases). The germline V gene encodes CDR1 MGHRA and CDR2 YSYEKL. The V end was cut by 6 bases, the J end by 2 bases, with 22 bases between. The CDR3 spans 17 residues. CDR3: CASSHTLVKTANTEAFF. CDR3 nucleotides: TGCGCCAGCAGTCACACCTTAGTAAAGACAGCTAACACTGAAGCTTTCTTT.

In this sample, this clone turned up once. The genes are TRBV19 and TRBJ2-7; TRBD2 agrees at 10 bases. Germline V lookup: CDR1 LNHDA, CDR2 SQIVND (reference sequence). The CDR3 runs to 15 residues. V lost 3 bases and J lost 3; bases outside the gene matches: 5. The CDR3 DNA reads TGTGCCAGTAGTATTCGGCCTAGCGGGAGCTACGAGCAGTACTTC. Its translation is CASSIRPSGSYEQYF.

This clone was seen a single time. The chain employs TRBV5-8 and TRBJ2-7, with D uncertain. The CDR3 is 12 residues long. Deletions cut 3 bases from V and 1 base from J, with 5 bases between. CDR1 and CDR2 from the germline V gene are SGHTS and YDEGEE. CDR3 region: CASSSSSYEQYF. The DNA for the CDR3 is TGTGCCAGCAGCTCCTCGTCCTACGAGCAGTACTTC.

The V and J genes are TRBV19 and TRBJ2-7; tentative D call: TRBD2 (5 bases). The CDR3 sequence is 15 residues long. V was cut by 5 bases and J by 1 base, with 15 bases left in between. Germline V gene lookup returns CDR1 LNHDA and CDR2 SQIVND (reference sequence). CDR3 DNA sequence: TGTGCCAGTAGTCGTAGCGCTATAGGGTCCTACGAGCAGTACTTC. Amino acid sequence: CASSRSAIGSYEQYF.

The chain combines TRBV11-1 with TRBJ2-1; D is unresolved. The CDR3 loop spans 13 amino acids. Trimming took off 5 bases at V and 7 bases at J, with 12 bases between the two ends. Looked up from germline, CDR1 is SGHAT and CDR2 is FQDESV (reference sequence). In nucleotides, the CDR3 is TGTGCCAGCAGCGTAACGATGGGGAATGAGCAGTTCTTC. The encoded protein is CASSVTMGNEQFF. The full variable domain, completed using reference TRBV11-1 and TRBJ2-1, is EAEVAQSPRYKITEKSQAVAFWCDPISGHATLYWYRQILGQGPELLVQFQDESVVDDSQLPKDRFSAERLKGVDSTLKIQPAELGDSAMYLCASSVTMGNEQFFGPGTRLTVL.

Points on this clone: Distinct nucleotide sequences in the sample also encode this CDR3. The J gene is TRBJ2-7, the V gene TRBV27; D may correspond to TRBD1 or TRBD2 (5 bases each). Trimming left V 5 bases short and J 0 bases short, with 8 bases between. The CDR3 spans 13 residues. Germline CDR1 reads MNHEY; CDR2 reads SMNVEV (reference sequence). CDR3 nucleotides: TGTGCCAGCAGTCCCGGGGCCTCCTACGAGCAGTACTTC. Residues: CASSPGASYEQYF.